These 11 T cell receptor beta chains were sequenced from one sample in a study of T cells in localized non-small cell lung cancer (dated by TCRdb to the early 2020s). To prepare the library, the immunoSEQ multiplex PCR assay was applied. As stored in TCRdb, this immuneACCESS dataset retains in-frame rearrangements with V and J assigned. A fraction of the clones does not appear; measured against another copy, unresolved V genes explain less than half of the discrepancy, and the remainder lacks a known reason. Present in this sample are 30,000 to 35,000 clones, 93% of which were seen just once. In total, the top ten clones hold approximately 7.9% of the sample. The material was peripheral blood, obtained before any cancer treatment. Every receptor here comes from a female donor aged 60 or older with stage I lung adenocarcinoma.

This sequence joins TRBV5-6 and TRBJ1-3; 8 bases are a match to TRBD1. Germline V CDR1 and CDR2: SGHDT, YYEEEE. V lost 4 bases, J lost 2 bases, and 5 bases stayed unmatched. This CDR3 has 15 amino acids. Here the CDR3 reads CASSPWTGTGNTIYF. The CDR3 DNA reads TGTGCCAGCAGCCCATGGACAGGGACTGGAAACACCATATATTTT. The whole variable domain, filled in from reference TRBV5-6 and TRBJ1-3, reads DAGVTQSPTHLIKTRGQQVTLRCSPKSGHDTVSWYQQALGQGPQFIFQYYEEEERQRGNFPDRFSGHQFPNYSSELNVNALLLGDSALYLCASSPWTGTGNTIYFGEGSWLTVV.

The table lists this clone with a count of one. The chain employs TRBV25-1 and TRBJ2-7; no clear D gene. The CDR3 is 12 residues long. Germline-derived CDR1 and CDR2 are MGHDK and SYGVNS. V lost 2 bases and J 6 bases, leaving 8 bases between the germline ends. In nucleotides, the CDR3 is TGTGCCAGCAGTGAAAACCCCCTCGAGCAGTACTTC. Translating gives CASSENPLEQYF.

This clone was recorded once. The V gene is TRBV5-1, the J gene TRBJ2-1; 8 nucleotides line up with TRBD2. The CDR3 length is 15 residues. J lost 1 base, V lost 4 bases, and 4 bases had no gene match. Per the germline V gene, CDR1 is SGHRS and CDR2 is YFSETQ. Here the CDR3 DNA reads TGCGCCAGCAGCCTGGGACTAGGGTCCTACAATGAGCAGTTCTTC. Its translation is CASSLGLGSYNEQFF.

This chain connects TRBV30 to TRBJ1-1; D uncertain. The CDR3 consists of 12 residues. Germline CDR1 and CDR2: GTSNPN and SVGIG (reference sequence). With 3 bases removed from V and 6 bases from J, the gap between germline ends came to 11 bases. DNA of the CDR3: TGTGCCTGGAGGTCCGGGTTACCTGAAGCTTTCTTT. Translated, it gives CAWRSGLPEAFF.

The chain uses TRBV19 and TRBJ2-4; the match to TRBD1 covers 10 bases. This CDR3 comprises 15 residues. Unmatched junction bases numbered 7, after V lost 5 bases and J lost 6 bases. The germline V gene encodes CDR1 LNHDA and CDR2 SQIVND (reference sequence). The CDR3 is CASSPRTGGRNIQYF. Written as DNA, the CDR3 is TGTGCCAGTAGTCCTCGGACAGGGGGACGAAACATTCAGTACTTC.

This chain links TRBV21-1 with TRBJ1-2; TRBD1 was called by the table and not checked on the DNA. TRBV21-1 is listed as a pseudogene. The CDR3 is made up of 17 amino acids. The CDR3 DNA reads as TGTGCCAGCAGCGTACACAGGGGGCCACCGACCAACTATGGCTACACCTTC. It yields the protein CASSVHRGPPTNYGYTF.

The rearrangement links TRBV19 to TRBJ1-3; 8 positions agree with TRBD1. The CDR3 is 16 amino acids. V lost 5 bases and J lost 2; bases outside the gene matches: 8. Germline-derived CDR1 and CDR2 are LNHDA and SQIVND (reference sequence). The CDR3, as DNA: TGTGCCAGTAGTGCCCCCGGACAGGGCCCTGGAAACACCATATATTTT. Protein product: CASSAPGQGPGNTIYF.

This chain uses TRBV15 with TRBJ1-3, with D unclear. The length of the CDR3 is 16 residues. Trimming shortened V by 0 bases and J by 1 base, and 10 bases separated the two germline ends. Germline lookup yields CDR1 LNHNV and CDR2 YYDKDF (reference sequence). CDR3 in DNA: TGTGCCACCAGCAGAGATCTCGGGGAATCTGGAAACACCATATATTTT. It codes for CATSRDLGESGNTIYF.

The V call is TRBV11-3, the J call TRBJ2-3; TRBD2 is a possible D gene (6 bases). CDR3 length equals 16 residues. V shed 1 base and J shed 2 bases, with 13 bases lying between them. CDR1 SGHNT and CDR2 YENEEA come from the germline V gene. This chain's CDR3 is CASSLGGPGLTDTQYF. For the CDR3, the DNA is TGTGCCAGCAGCTTAGGGGGCCCGGGACTCACAGATACGCAGTATTTT.

The chain combines TRBV5-1 with TRBJ2-7; TRBD1 agrees at 9 bases. Looked up from germline, CDR1 is SGHRS and CDR2 is YFSETQ. There are 15 residues in the CDR3. The trim removed 0 bases at V and 2 bases at J, leaving 3 bases unmatched. The CDR3 sequence is CASSLGTGGPYEQYF. In DNA, the CDR3 is TGCGCCAGCAGCTTGGGTACAGGGGGCCCCTACGAGCAGTACTTC.

The chain is built from TRBV9 and TRBJ1-3; tentative D call: TRBD1 (5 bases). V gave up 4 bases and J gave up 0 bases, with 8 bases separating them. CDR1 and CDR2 (germline): SGDLS, YYNGEE. The CDR3 loop spans 14 amino acids. The DNA for the CDR3 is TGTGCCAGCAGCCCAGGGATCTCTGGAAACACCATATATTTT. Protein sequence: CASSPGISGNTIYF.